The table lists the clone carrying this TCR beta chain with a few counts. Antigen unknown. V gave up 0 bases and J gave up 8 bases, with 9 bases separating them. CDR3 length: 14 residues. CDR1 and CDR2 (germline): SGHRS, YFSETQ. The sample belongs to a study of blood T cells in healthy people across ages. Study-level findings and limits: Shifts in expanded clonotypes may have been confounded by donor CMV status, which was unknown.

A second PCR of roughly 7 to 11 cycles used a sample-barcoded 5' primer and a J-beta primer mix. Each cDNA molecule, via a template-switch adaptor with 12 random nucleotides, was tagged. Per sample, CDR3-containing paired-end reads numbered at least 2.5 million. From the 5' RACE reads, TCRdb called clonotypes with MiXCR, one entry per CDR3 protein. The table lists 1.5 million to 2 million distinct CDR3 sequences, about two fifths of them singletons. This receptor was taken from a human donor in good health. The source material was blood. This sequence joins TRBV5-1 and TRBJ1-6; D unclear. CDR3 region: CASSLGLTDSPLHF. CDR3 bases: TGCGCCAGCAGCTTGGGACTGACGGATTCACCCCTCCACTTT.